This T cell receptor beta chain was documented in a study of blood T cell repertoires in COVID-19. TCRdb's table, derived via immunoSEQ multiplex PCR, lists solely in-frame clones and lacks some. Of fewer than 350,000 clones in the sample, about 92% are singletons; the top ten hold approximately 4.1%. In Seattle, patients joined the study during active infection and were tracked longitudinally. The CDR3 extends over 13 amino acids. Trimming took 5 bases from V and 8 from J, leaving 10 bases between them. In germline, CDR1 is LNHDA, CDR2 SQIVND (reference sequence). V gene TRBV19 combines with J gene TRBJ1-6; D is ambiguous. The TCR comes from a woman aged 55-69 years with COVID-19, enrolled during active disease. Sequencing used peripheral blood. In DNA form, the CDR3 reads TGTGCCAGTAGTTACAGAAATGATTCACCCCTCCACTTT. This sequence encodes CASSYRNDSPLHF.